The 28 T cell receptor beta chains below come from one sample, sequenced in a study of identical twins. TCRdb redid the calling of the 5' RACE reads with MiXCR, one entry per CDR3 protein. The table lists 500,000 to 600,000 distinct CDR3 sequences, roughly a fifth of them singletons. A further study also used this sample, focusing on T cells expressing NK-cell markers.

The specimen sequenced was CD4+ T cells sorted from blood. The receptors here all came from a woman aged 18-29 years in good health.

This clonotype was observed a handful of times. The CDR3 nucleotides read TGTGCCAGCAGCTTAGCCGTAGCGGCTGAGCAGTTCTTC. It codes for CASSLAVAAEQFF. The chain links TRBV11-2 to TRBJ2-1; D perhaps matches TRBD2 (6 bases). Deletions cut 1 base from V and 9 bases from J, with 10 bases between. Germline-derived CDR1 and CDR2 are SGHAT and FQNNGV. The CDR3 runs to 13 residues. Looking up the rest from reference TRBV11-2 and TRBJ2-1 gives the full variable domain: EAGVAQSPRYKIIEKRQSVAFWCNPISGHATLYWYQQILGQGPKLLIQFQNNGVVDDSQLPKDRFSAERLKGVDSTLKIQPAKLEDSAVYLCASSLAVAAEQFFGPGTRLTVL.

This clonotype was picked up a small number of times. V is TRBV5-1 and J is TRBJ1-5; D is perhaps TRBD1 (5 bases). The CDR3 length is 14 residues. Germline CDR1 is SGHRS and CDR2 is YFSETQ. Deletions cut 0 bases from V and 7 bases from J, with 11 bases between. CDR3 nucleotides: TGCGCCAGCAGCTTGGATCCCAGGGCCCAGCCCCAGCATTTT. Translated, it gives CASSLDPRAQPQHF. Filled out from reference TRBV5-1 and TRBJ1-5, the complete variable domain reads KAGVTQTPRYLIKTRGQQVTLSCSPISGHRSVSWYQQTPGQGLQFLFEYFSETQRNKGNFPGRFSGRQFSNSRSEMNVSTLELGDSALYLCASSLDPRAQPQHFGDGTRLSIL.

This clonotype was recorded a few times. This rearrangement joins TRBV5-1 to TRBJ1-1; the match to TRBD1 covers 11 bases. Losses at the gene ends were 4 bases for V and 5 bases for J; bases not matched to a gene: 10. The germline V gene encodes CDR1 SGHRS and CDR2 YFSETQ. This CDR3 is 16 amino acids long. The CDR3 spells CASSSNSGTGGTEAFF. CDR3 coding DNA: TGCGCCAGCAGCAGCAATTCCGGGACAGGGGGGACTGAAGCTTTCTTT.

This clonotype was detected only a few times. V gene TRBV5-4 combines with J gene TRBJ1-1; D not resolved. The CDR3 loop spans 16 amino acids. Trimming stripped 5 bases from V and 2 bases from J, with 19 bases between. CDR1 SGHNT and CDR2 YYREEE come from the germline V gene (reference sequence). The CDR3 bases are TGTGCCAGCAGGCCTATGTCCCCAGCTGCAAACACTGAAGCTTTCTTT. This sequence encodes CASRPMSPAANTEAFF. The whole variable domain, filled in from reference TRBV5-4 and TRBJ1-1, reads ETGVTQSPTHLIKTRGQQVTLRCSSQSGHNTVSWYQQALGQGPQFIFQYYREEENGRGNFPPRFSGLQFPNYSSELNVNALELDDSALYLCASRPMSPAANTEAFFGQGTRLTVV.

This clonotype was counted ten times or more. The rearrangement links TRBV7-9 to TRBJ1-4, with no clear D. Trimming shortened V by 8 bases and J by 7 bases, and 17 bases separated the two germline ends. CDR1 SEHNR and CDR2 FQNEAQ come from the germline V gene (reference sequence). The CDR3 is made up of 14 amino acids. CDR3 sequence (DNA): TGTGCCAGCGCATTTAGGGCAGGTGGTGAAAAACTGTTTTTT. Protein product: CASAFRAGGEKLFF.

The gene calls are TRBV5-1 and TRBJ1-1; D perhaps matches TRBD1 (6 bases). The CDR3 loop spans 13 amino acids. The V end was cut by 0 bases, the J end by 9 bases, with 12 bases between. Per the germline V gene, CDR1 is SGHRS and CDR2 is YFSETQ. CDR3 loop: CASSLEGQGQAFF. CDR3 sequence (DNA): TGCGCCAGCAGCTTGGAGGGCCAGGGGCAAGCTTTCTTT. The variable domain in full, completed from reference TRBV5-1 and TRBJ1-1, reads KAGVTQTPRYLIKTRGQQVTLSCSPISGHRSVSWYQQTPGQGLQFLFEYFSETQRNKGNFPGRFSGRQFSNSRSEMNVSTLELGDSALYLCASSLEGQGQAFFGQGTRLTVV.

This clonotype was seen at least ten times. The CDR3: CSVGETQYF. CDR3 bases: TGCAGCGTTGGGGAGACCCAGTACTTC. This rearrangement joins TRBV29-1 to TRBJ2-5, with D unresolved. There are 9 residues in the CDR3. The ends were cut back, 4 bases at V and 5 bases at J, with 2 bases in the middle. Germline CDR1 reads SQVTM; CDR2 reads ANQGSEA.

CDR3 sequence reads: CASIGREGSSYNEQFF. The CDR3 nucleotides read TGTGCCAGTATAGGGCGGGAGGGGAGCTCCTACAATGAGCAGTTCTTC. This rearrangement joins TRBV28 to TRBJ2-1; 9 nucleotides match TRBD2. CDR3 length equals 16 residues. In germline, CDR1 is MDHEN, CDR2 SYDVKM. The V gene end was trimmed by 9 bases and the J gene end by 0 bases; junction bases not matched to a gene: 9.

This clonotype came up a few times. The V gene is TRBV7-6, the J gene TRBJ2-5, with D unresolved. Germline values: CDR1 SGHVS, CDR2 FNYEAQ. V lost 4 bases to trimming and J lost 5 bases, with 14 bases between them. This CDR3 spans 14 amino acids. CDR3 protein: CASSSYYTRETQYF. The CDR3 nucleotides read TGTGCCAGCAGCTCCTACTACACCCGGGAGACCCAGTACTTC.

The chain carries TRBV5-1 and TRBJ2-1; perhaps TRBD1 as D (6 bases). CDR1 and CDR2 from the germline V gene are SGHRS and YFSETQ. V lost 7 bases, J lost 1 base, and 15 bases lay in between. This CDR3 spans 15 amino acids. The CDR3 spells CASRRGDTSYNEQFF. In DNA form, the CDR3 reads TGCGCCAGCCGCAGGGGAGACACATCCTACAATGAGCAGTTCTTC.

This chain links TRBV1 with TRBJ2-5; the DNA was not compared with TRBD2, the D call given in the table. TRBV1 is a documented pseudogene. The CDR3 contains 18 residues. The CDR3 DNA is TGCACCAGCAGCCATCCCCTGACTAGCGGGAGTGCCATGGAGACCCAGTACTTC. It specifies CTSSHPLTSGSAMETQYF.

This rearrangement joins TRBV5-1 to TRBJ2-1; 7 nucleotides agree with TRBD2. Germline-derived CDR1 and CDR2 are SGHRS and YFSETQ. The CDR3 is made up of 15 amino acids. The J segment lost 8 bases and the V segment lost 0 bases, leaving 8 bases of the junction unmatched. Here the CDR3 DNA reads TGCGCCAGCAGCTTGGAAGGACTAGTTACGGATGAGCAGTTCTTC. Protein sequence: CASSLEGLVTDEQFF. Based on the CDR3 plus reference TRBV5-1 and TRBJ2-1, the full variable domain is KAGVTQTPRYLIKTRGQQVTLSCSPISGHRSVSWYQQTPGQGLQFLFEYFSETQRNKGNFPGRFSGRQFSNSRSEMNVSTLELGDSALYLCASSLEGLVTDEQFFGPGTRLTVL.

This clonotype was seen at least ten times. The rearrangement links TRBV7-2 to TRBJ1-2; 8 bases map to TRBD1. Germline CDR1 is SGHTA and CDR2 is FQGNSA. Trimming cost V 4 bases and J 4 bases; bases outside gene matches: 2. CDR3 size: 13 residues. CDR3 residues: CASSSGQGYGYTF. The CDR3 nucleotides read TGTGCCAGCAGCTCTGGACAGGGCTATGGCTACACCTTC.

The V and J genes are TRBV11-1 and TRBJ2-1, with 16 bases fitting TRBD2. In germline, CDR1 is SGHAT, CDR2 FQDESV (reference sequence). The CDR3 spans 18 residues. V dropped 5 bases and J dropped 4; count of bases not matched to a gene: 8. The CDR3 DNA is TGTGCCAGCAGCCCGGGGACTAGCGGGAGGGCCTTATACAATGAGCAGTTCTTC. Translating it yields CASSPGTSGRALYNEQFF. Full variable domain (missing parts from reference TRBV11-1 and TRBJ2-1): EAEVAQSPRYKITEKSQAVAFWCDPISGHATLYWYRQILGQGPELLVQFQDESVVDDSQLPKDRFSAERLKGVDSTLKIQPAELGDSAMYLCASSPGTSGRALYNEQFFGPGTRLTVL.

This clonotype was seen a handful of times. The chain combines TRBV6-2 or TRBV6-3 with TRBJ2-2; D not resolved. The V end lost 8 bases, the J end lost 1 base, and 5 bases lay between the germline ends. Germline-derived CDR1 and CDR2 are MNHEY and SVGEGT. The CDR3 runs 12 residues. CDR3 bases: TGTGCCAGCCAACAGAACACCGGGGAGCTGTTTTTT. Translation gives CASQQNTGELFF.

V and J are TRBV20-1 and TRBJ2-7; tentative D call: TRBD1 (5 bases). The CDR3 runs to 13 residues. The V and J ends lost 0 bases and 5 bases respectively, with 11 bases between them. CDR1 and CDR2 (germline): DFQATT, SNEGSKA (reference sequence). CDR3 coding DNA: TGCAGTGCTAGAGAGGGCAGGGAAGACGAGCAGTACTTC. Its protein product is CSAREGREDEQYF.

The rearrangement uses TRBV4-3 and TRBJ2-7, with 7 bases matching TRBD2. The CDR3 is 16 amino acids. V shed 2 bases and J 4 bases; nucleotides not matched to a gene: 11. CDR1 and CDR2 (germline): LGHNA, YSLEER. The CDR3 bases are TGCGCCAGCAGCCAACGGGCTAGCGGCCAAGGGTACGAGCAGTACTTC. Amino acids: CASSQRASGQGYEQYF.

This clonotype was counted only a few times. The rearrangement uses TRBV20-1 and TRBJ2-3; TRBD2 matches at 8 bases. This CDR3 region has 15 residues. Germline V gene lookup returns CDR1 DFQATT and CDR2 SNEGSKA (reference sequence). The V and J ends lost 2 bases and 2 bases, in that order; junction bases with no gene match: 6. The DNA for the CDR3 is TGCAGTGCTAGATCACTAGCGGTCTTCACAGATACGCAGTATTTT. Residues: CSARSLAVFTDTQYF.

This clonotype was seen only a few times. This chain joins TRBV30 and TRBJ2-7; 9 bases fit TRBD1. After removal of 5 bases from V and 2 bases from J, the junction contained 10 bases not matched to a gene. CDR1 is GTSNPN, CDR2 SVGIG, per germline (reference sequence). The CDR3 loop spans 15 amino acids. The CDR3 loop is CAWDITGGSTYEQYF. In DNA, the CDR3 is TGTGCCTGGGATATTACAGGGGGCTCCACCTACGAGCAGTACTTC.

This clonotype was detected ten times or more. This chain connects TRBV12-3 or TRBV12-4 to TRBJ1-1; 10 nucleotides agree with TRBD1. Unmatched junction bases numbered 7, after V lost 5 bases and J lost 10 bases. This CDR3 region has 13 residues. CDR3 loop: CASSPSDRGLAFF. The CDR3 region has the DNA TGTGCCAGCAGTCCCTCAGACAGGGGGCTAGCTTTCTTT.

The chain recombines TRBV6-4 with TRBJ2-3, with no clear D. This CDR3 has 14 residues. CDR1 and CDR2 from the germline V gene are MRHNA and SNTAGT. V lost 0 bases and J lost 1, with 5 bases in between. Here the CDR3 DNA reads TGTGCCAGCAGTGACTCTCCCGGCACAGATACGCAGTATTTT. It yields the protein CASSDSPGTDTQYF.

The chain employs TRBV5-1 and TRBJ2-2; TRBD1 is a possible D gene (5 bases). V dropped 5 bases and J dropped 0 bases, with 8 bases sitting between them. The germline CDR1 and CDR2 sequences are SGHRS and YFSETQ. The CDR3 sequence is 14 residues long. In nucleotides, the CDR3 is TGCGCCAGCAGGACAGTCGCGAACACCGGGGAGCTGTTTTTT. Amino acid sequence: CASRTVANTGELFF. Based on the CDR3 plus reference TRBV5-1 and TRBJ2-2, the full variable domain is KAGVTQTPRYLIKTRGQQVTLSCSPISGHRSVSWYQQTPGQGLQFLFEYFSETQRNKGNFPGRFSGRQFSNSRSEMNVSTLELGDSALYLCASRTVANTGELFFGEGSRLTVL.

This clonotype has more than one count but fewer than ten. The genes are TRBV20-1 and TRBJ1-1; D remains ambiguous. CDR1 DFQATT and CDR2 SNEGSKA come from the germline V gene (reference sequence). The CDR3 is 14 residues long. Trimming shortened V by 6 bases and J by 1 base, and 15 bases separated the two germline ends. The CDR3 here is CSAVPLSENTEAFF. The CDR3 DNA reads TGCAGTGCCGTGCCCCTATCGGAGAACACTGAAGCTTTCTTT.

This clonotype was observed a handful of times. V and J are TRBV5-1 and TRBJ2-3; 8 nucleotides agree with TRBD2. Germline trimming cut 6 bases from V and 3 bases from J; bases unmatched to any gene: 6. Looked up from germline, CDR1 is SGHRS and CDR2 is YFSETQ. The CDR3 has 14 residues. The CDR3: CASMGAGATDTQYF. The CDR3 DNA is TGCGCCAGCATGGGAGCGGGAGCGACAGATACGCAGTATTTT. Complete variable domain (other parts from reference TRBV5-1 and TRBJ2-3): KAGVTQTPRYLIKTRGQQVTLSCSPISGHRSVSWYQQTPGQGLQFLFEYFSETQRNKGNFPGRFSGRQFSNSRSEMNVSTLELGDSALYLCASMGAGATDTQYFGPGTRLTVL.

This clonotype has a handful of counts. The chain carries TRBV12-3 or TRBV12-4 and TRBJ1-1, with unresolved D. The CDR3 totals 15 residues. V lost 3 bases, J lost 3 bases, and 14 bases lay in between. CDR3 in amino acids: CASSLKAGDYTEAFF. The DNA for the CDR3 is TGTGCCAGCAGTTTGAAGGCAGGCGATTACACTGAAGCTTTCTTT.

This CDR3 is CASSRYVTENNEQFF. For the CDR3, the DNA is TGCGCCAGCAGCCGCTATGTAACAGAAAACAATGAGCAGTTCTTC. This chain uses TRBV4-1 with TRBJ2-1; D call uncertain. Germline values: CDR1 MGHRA, CDR2 YSYEKL. The germline V and J ends were trimmed by 4 bases and 5 bases, with 15 bases remaining between them. This CDR3 has 15 amino acids.

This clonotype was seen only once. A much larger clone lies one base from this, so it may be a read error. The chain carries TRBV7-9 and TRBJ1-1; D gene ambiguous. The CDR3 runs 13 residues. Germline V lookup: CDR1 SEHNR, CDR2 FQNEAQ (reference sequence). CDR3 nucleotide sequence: TGTGTCAGCAGCTTAGACATAAGGGCTGAAGCTTTCTTT. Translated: CVSSLDIRAEAFF.

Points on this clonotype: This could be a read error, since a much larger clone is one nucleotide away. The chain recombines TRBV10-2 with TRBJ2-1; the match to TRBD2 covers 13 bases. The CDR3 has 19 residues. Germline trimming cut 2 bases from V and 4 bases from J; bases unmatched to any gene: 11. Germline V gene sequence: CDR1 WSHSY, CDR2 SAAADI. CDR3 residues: CASSEIAGLAGERYNEQFF. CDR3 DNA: TGCGCCAGCAGTGAGATTGCCGGACTAGCGGGGGAGAGGTACAATGAGCAGTTCTTC.